The 25 T cell receptor beta chains below all came from one sample that was sequenced in a study of shared clonotypes between healthy human individuals (dated by TCRdb to the early 2020s). The library was prepared using the immunoSEQ multiplex PCR assay. As stored in TCRdb, this immuneACCESS dataset retains in-frame rearrangements with V and J assigned. A fraction of the clones does not appear; measured against another copy, unresolved V genes explain less than half of the discrepancy, and the remainder lacks a known reason. The sample profile shows around 320,000 clones; over 75% of them were found once. The top ten clonotypes cover around 15% of the sample. Sequenced: memory CD8+ T cells sorted from blood. The cell subset or site label of this sample denotes: CD45RO+ cells pooled with CCR7-negative TemRA cells. Receptor source: a man aged 18 to 29 in good health.

The V gene is TRBV6-1, the J gene TRBJ2-7; the D gene could be TRBD1 or TRBD2 (6 bases each). Germline-derived CDR1 and CDR2 are MNHNS and SASEGT. The V end lost 3 bases, the J end lost 4 bases, and 19 bases lay between the germline ends. This CDR3 contains 16 residues. The CDR3: CASSDDLLGGLYEQYF. CDR3 coding DNA: TGTGCCAGCAGTGACGATTTACTAGGGGGGTTGTACGAGCAGTACTTC.

The V call is TRBV14, the J call TRBJ2-1; 7 bases are shared with TRBD2. V gave up 4 bases and J gave up 11 bases; unmatched junction bases: 17. Germline V gives CDR1 SGHDN, CDR2 FVKESK. The CDR3 is made up of 16 amino acids. The CDR3 loop reads CASSPGVAGPNEKQFF. CDR3 nucleotide sequence: TGTGCCAGCAGCCCCGGGGTAGCGGGCCCGAACGAGAAGCAGTTCTTC.

The chain has TRBV11-2 and TRBJ1-1; D perhaps matches TRBD1 (5 bases). Germline CDR1 reads SGHAT; CDR2 reads FQNNGV. With 5 bases removed from V and 6 bases from J, the gap between germline ends came to 13 bases. This CDR3 comprises 13 residues. The CDR3 DNA reads as TGTGCCAGCAGCCCCGCAGGGAGACCTGAAGCTTTCTTT. Its protein is CASSPAGRPEAFF. The complete variable domain, with remaining parts taken from reference TRBV11-2 and TRBJ1-1, reads EAGVAQSPRYKIIEKRQSVAFWCNPISGHATLYWYQQILGQGPKLLIQFQNNGVVDDSQLPKDRFSAERLKGVDSTLKIQPAKLEDSAVYLCASSPAGRPEAFFGQGTRLTVV.

The chain couples TRBV4-1 to TRBJ2-2; D unclear. CDR1 and CDR2 (germline): MGHRA, YSYEKL. V lost 1 base and J 8 bases, leaving 8 bases between the germline ends. The CDR3 has 13 residues. In DNA form, the CDR3 reads TGCGCCAGCAGCCAAGGGGTTGGTGGGGAGCTGTTTTTT. This gives the protein CASSQGVGGELFF.

The J gene is TRBJ1-6, the V gene TRBV27, with D possibly TRBD1 on 6 matching bases. CDR1 and CDR2 (germline): MNHEY, SMNVEV (reference sequence). The CDR3 covers 16 residues. Between the trimmed V and J ends, which lost 5 bases and 4 bases, there was a span of 15 bases. CDR3 DNA: TGTGCCAGCAGTGAGAGGACAGTGGTTTATAATTCACCCCTCCACTTT. Translation gives CASSERTVVYNSPLHF.

This CDR3 is CASSHGLAGRTSTDTQYF. Written as DNA, the CDR3 is TGCGCCAGCAGCCACGGACTAGCGGGGCGTACTAGCACAGATACGCAGTATTTT. V usage is TRBV5-1 and J usage is TRBJ2-3; 12 bases map to TRBD2. J was trimmed by 0 bases and V by 4 bases; bases with no gene match: 9. The CDR3 is 18 amino acids. Germline V gene sequence: CDR1 SGHRS, CDR2 YFSETQ.

The chain recombines TRBV10-2 with TRBJ2-7, with 8 bases aligning to TRBD1. This CDR3 has 15 amino acids. Germline V lookup: CDR1 WSHSY, CDR2 SAAADI. V lost 7 bases to trimming and J lost 2 bases; unmatched junction nucleotides: 10. CDR3 DNA sequence: TGCGCCAGCACCCCGGACAGGGAAGGAGCCTACGAGCAGTACTTC. This translates into CASTPDREGAYEQYF.

The chain couples TRBV6-5 to TRBJ2-5; unclear D gene. The germline V gene has CDR1 MNHEY and CDR2 SVGAGI. The CDR3 is 14 residues long. V was trimmed by 0 bases and J by 4 bases, leaving 9 bases between them. CDR3 DNA: TGTGCCAGCAGTTACTCAACGGGTGCAGAGACCCAGTACTTC. Protein product: CASSYSTGAETQYF.

This chain connects TRBV7-2 to TRBJ1-1; D remains ambiguous. V lost 5 bases and J 1 base, leaving 8 bases between the germline ends. CDR3 length equals 13 residues. Germline V CDR1 and CDR2: SGHTA, FQGNSA. In DNA form, the CDR3 reads TGTGCCAGCAGCGCACACAGGAACACTGAAGCTTTCTTT. Translated, it gives CASSAHRNTEAFF.

This chain links TRBV13 with TRBJ1-6, with D maybe TRBD1 (5 bases). Per the germline V gene, CDR1 is PRHDT and CDR2 is FYEKMQ (reference sequence). This CDR3 contains 16 residues. Deletions cut 4 bases from V and 4 bases from J, with 14 bases between. The CDR3 bases are TGTGCCAGCAGCTCACATGGGGCTTCTTATAATTCACCCCTCCACTTT. This translates into CASSSHGASYNSPLHF.

The chain uses TRBV29-1 and TRBJ2-1; TRBD2 is a possible D gene (6 bases). CDR3 length: 14 amino acids. Per germline, CDR1 SQVTM and CDR2 ANQGSEA. Trimming left V 0 bases short and J 7 bases short, with 13 bases between. CDR3 nucleotides: TGCAGCGTTGAAGATGCCCTTCGGGGGAATGAGCAGTTCTTC. Encoded protein: CSVEDALRGNEQFF.

This sequence joins TRBV6-1 and TRBJ1-1; no clear D. This CDR3 region has 17 residues. Trimming removed 4 bases at V and 1 base at J, with 19 bases between. Germline V gene sequence: CDR1 MNHNS, CDR2 SASEGT. The DNA of the CDR3 is TGTGCCAGCAGTGTCTTTCTAGGAGGACGGGAGAACACTGAAGCTTTCTTT. Translation: CASSVFLGGRENTEAFF.

The genes are TRBV2 and TRBJ1-5; 12 bases line up with TRBD1. The CDR3 is 17 amino acids. Germline V gene lookup returns CDR1 SNHLY and CDR2 FYNNEI. Unmatched junction bases numbered 7, after V lost 5 bases and J lost 2 bases. CDR3 loop: CASSHMGQGAGNQPQHF. CDR3 nucleotide sequence: TGTGCCAGCAGTCATATGGGACAGGGGGCGGGCAATCAGCCCCAGCATTTT.

The chain recombines TRBV4-3 with TRBJ2-3; 10 bases agree with TRBD2. The CDR3 loop spans 17 amino acids. Per germline, CDR1 LGHNA and CDR2 YSLEER. V lost 0 bases to trimming and J lost 3 bases; unmatched junction nucleotides: 6. The CDR3 loop reads CASSQDLETSGTDTQYF. The CDR3 nucleotides read TGCGCCAGCAGCCAAGATCTTGAGACTAGCGGGACAGATACGCAGTATTTT.

The chain joins TRBV27 to TRBJ2-1; D remains ambiguous. The CDR3 consists of 15 residues. Trimming stripped 2 bases from V and 0 bases from J, with 8 bases between. From germline, CDR1 is MNHEY and CDR2 SMNVEV (reference sequence). The CDR3 sequence is CASSLVAYSYNEQFF. As DNA, the CDR3 is TGTGCCAGCAGTTTAGTAGCATACTCCTACAATGAGCAGTTCTTC.

There are a few counts of this clone. This chain joins TRBV4-1 and TRBJ1-6; no reliable D call. V was clipped by 0 bases and J by 8 bases, with 14 bases between them. The CDR3 totals 16 residues. Germline V gene data show CDR1 as MGHRA and CDR2 as YSYEKL. The CDR3 DNA reads TGCGCCAGCAGCCAAGACTCGATAGGGAGAGATTCACCCCTCCACTTT. As protein: CASSQDSIGRDSPLHF.

The rearrangement joins TRBV5-1 to TRBJ2-7, with D perhaps matching TRBD1 (7 bases). The CDR3 is 17 amino acids. Germline V gene sequence: CDR1 SGHRS, CDR2 YFSETQ. V was shortened by 1 base and J by 0 bases, with 17 bases between the two germline ends. CDR3 loop: CASSLRTGPGSSYEQYF. CDR3 DNA: TGCGCCAGCAGCTTGAGGACAGGCCCCGGGAGCTCCTACGAGCAGTACTTC.

V is TRBV5-8 and J is TRBJ2-4, with D hard to call. The V gene's germline CDR1 is SGHTS and CDR2 YDEGEE. The CDR3 totals 13 residues. V was pared by 7 bases and J by 3 bases, with 11 bases between. CDR3 residues: CASAWVDKNIQYF. CDR3 nucleotide sequence: TGTGCCAGCGCCTGGGTAGACAAAAACATTCAGTACTTC.

The rearrangement links TRBV7-9 to TRBJ2-3; D is undetermined. CDR3 length: 14 amino acids. The germline V gene encodes CDR1 SEHNR and CDR2 FQNEAQ (reference sequence). V was shortened by 3 bases and J by 2 bases, with 9 bases between the two germline ends. CDR3 residues: CASSFGSTTDTQYF. CDR3 nucleotides: TGTGCCAGCAGCTTTGGTAGCACCACAGATACGCAGTATTTT.

The chain joins TRBV9 to TRBJ2-3; 9 bases line up with TRBD1. Germline CDR1 is SGDLS and CDR2 is YYNGEE. CDR3 length equals 15 residues. The V segment lost 2 bases and the J segment 4 bases; nucleotides outside the gene matches: 5. The CDR3 region has the DNA TGTGCCAGCAGCGTTGGGACAGGGTTTCCAGATACGCAGTATTTT. This sequence encodes CASSVGTGFPDTQYF. The full variable domain, rest sourced from reference TRBV9 and TRBJ2-3, is DSGVTQTPKHLITATGQRVTLRCSPRSGDLSVYWYQQSLDQGLQFLIQYYNGEERAKGNILERFSAQQFPDLHSELNLSSLELGDSALYFCASSVGTGFPDTQYFGPGTRLTVL.

This rearrangement joins TRBV10-3 to TRBJ2-1, with 8 bases aligning to TRBD2. CDR1 is ENHRY, CDR2 SYGVKD, per germline. J gave up 4 bases and V 3 bases, and 8 bases lay outside the gene matches. CDR3 length: 16 amino acids. The CDR3 protein is CAISDNRREEYNEQFF. The CDR3, as DNA: TGTGCCATCAGTGATAATCGGCGGGAGGAATACAATGAGCAGTTCTTC.

The genes are TRBV5-1 and TRBJ1-2, with D perhaps matching TRBD1 (6 bases). V was trimmed by 4 bases and J by 3 bases, leaving 13 bases between them. CDR3 length: 14 amino acids. From germline, CDR1 is SGHRS and CDR2 YFSETQ. The CDR3 coding sequence is TGCGCCAGCAGCGTGGAAGGGGGTCACTATGGCTACACCTTC. Residues: CASSVEGGHYGYTF.

This chain joins TRBV13 and TRBJ2-7; weak D call: TRBD1 (5 bases). The ends were cut back, 1 base at V and 7 bases at J, with 17 bases in the middle. The CDR3 loop spans 15 amino acids. Germline CDR1 reads PRHDT; CDR2 reads FYEKMQ (reference sequence). The CDR3 region is CASSLDQGQYREQYF. In DNA, the CDR3 is TGTGCCAGCAGCTTAGACCAGGGCCAGTACCGGGAGCAGTACTTC.

The CDR3 sequence: CASSFSSTYSYEQYF. The CDR3 DNA sequence: TGTGCCAGCAGTTTCTCCTCAACTTACTCCTACGAGCAGTACTTC. The rearrangement links TRBV27 to TRBJ2-7; D not resolved. Trimming pared 3 bases from V and 0 bases from J, leaving 12 bases between. Germline CDR1 and CDR2: MNHEY and SMNVEV (reference sequence). The CDR3 length is 15 residues.

DNA of the CDR3: TGCGCCAGCAGCCTTGCGGCGGATCCCTACAATGAGCAGTTCTTC. Translating it yields CASSLAADPYNEQFF. This chain uses TRBV4-3 with TRBJ2-1; D gene uncertain. The CDR3 runs to 15 residues. The germline V gene has CDR1 LGHNA and CDR2 YSLEER. V lost 4 bases, J lost 2 bases, and 12 bases lay in between.